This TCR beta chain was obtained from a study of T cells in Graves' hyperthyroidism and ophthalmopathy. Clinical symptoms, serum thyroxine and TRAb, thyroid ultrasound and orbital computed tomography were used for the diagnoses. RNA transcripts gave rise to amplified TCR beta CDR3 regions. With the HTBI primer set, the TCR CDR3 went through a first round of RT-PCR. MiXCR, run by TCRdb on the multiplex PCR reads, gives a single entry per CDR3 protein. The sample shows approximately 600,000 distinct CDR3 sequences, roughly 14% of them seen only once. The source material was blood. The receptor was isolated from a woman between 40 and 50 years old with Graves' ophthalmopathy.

The CDR3 region is CASSHIGSTEAFF. CDR3 bases: TGTGCCAGCAGCCATATCGGGAGCACTGAAGCTTTCTTT. The chain employs TRBV28 and TRBJ1-1; D is uncertain. The CDR3 loop spans 13 amino acids. Germline lookup yields CDR1 MDHEN and CDR2 SYDVKM. Trimming took 6 bases from V and 4 from J, leaving 12 bases between them.